This TCR beta chain stems from a study of blood T cell repertoires in COVID-19. Study-level information: Samples taken during acute and convalescent COVID-19 were collected in the United States, Italy and Spain. T cells, B-cell-depleted T cells, or PBMCs provided the cDNA or gDNA that served as material.

Under the authors' procedure: Cell counts per sample came from amplifying reference gene primers. Profiled with immunoSEQ multiplex PCR; TCRdb holds only in-frame clones, not every one. That table gives V, J and clone size, and the DNA gave D and trimming. The sample includes 5,500 to 6,000 clones, approximately 87% seen only once; the top ten take around 6%. Germline V gene lookup returns CDR1 LGHDT and CDR2 YNNKEL (reference sequence). V shed 1 base and J shed 2 bases, with 15 bases lying between them. CDR3 size: 17 residues. The clonotype originates from a man aged 55 to 69 with acute or convalescent COVID-19. V and J are TRBV3-1 (or the pseudogene TRBV3-2) and TRBJ2-1; perhaps TRBD2 as D (6 bases). Sequencing was done on a sample of peripheral blood. CDR3 sequence reads: CASSQAYRGGTYNEQFF. CDR3 bases: TGTGCCAGCAGCCAAGCCTACCGGGGAGGAACCTACAATGAGCAGTTCTTC.